This T cell receptor beta chain was documented in a study of cytotoxic CD8 clonotypes in ibrutinib-treated CLL (dated by TCRdb to about 2021). Some background on the complete study: The cohort was composed of some ten relapsed/refractory and about 15 treatment-naive patients; IGHV unmutated status was identified in 17 patients. Partial responses were observed in roughly 25 patients and complete responses in 2; after a median follow-up of around 68 months, remission was maintained in approximately 15 patients and progression was observed in some twelve. Response samples were taken after a median of 12 months on treatment, ranging from about 6 to 36 months. On average, each sample yielded roughly 260,000 productive templates and tens of thousands of productive rearrangements. Longitudinal samples were available for about 30% of the roughly 86 trial participants. Cryopreserved peripheral blood mononuclear cells were obtained prior to treatment, at the time of response, and at either disease progression or sustained remission.

The V end gives up 1 base and the J end 3 bases, leaving 20 bases in the junction not matched to a gene. From the cysteine through the phenylalanine, the CDR3 covers 21 amino acids. This entry keeps only the CDR3 DNA: 63 bases, framed from base 1. As encoded in the germline V gene, CDR1 is KGHSH while CDR2 is LQKENI. The study at large found these results: At baseline, clonality was higher than in age-matched healthy donors and showed a strong correlation with circulating CD8+ T-cell counts. An increase in clonality was observed at ibrutinib response, with clonality remaining stable during sustained remission and falling back toward baseline at progression. Sampling times were not matched between patients in sustained remission and patients whose disease was progressing, and lymph node repertoires were not examined. Public clonotypes were rare and either shrank or stayed stable during treatment, and the rise in clonality at ibrutinib response reflected expansion of private clonotypes.

A MiSeq instrument was used for deep resolution sequencing, which targeted depths ranging from 1 in 1 million up to 1 in 200,000 T cells, with coverage averaging 10x for each clonotype. TCR beta libraries were generated with the immunoSEQ hsTCRB Kit. Under the source paper's analysis protocol: The data were analyzed with ImmunoSEQ Analyzer and ImmunoSEQ Data Assistant, and V, D and J gene assignments followed IMGT definitions. Clonality, which ranges from 0 to 1, was calculated as one minus the normalized Shannon entropy of productive rearrangement frequencies. Only overrepresented clonotypes making up at least 0.05% of the repertoire of each patient were included in the public clonotype analysis. Some 13 age-matched healthy donor repertoires from immuneACCESS served as clonality controls. TCRdb re-hosts the immuneACCESS table, in-frame sequences only. Its copies lack some clones; in the studies checked, an unresolved V gene accounts for under half of them, and the cause for the rest is not known. D and trimming were read from the DNA, whereas the V and J calls and clone size are those reported in that table. The table for this sample lists 40,000 or so clones; 49% of them were counted only once. The ten largest clones add up to approximately 17% of the sample.

For TCR beta library preparation, roughly 2 micrograms of genomic DNA were extracted from the cryopreserved PBMCs. Longitudinal blood samples from CLL patients receiving ibrutinib monotherapy were subjected to high-throughput TCR beta sequencing. The patients took part in an open-label, single-center phase 2 trial of ibrutinib monotherapy. This clone was detected only once. Its antigen target is currently unknown. It has no much larger one-base neighbor in the sample; base qualities were not kept. The V and J genes are TRBV18 and TRBJ1-5, and 8 junction bases match TRBD1. Sequences were derived from PBMCs, sampled before ibrutinib treatment. This TCR derives from a human donor with chronic lymphocytic leukemia. In nucleotides, the sequence is TGTGCCAGCTCACCACAACCCCCCTTGCGGACAGGGCTAATTTACAATCAGCCCCAGCATTTT. This is translated as CASSPQPPLRTGLIYNQPQHF. The reference TRBV18 and TRBJ1-5 proteins fill in what lies around the CDR3, so the full variable domain reads NAGVMQNPRHLVRRRGQEARLRCSPMKGHSHVYWYRQLPEEGLKFMVYLQKENIIDESGMPKERFSAEFPKEGPSILRIQQVVRGDSAAYFCASSPQPPLRTGLIYNQPQHFGDGTRLSIL.